These 17 T cell receptor beta chains share one sample of origin, sequenced in a study of T cells in localized non-small cell lung cancer (dated by TCRdb to 2019 to 2021). Library construction relied on the immunoSEQ multiplex PCR assay. TCRdb retrieved this table from immuneACCESS and kept in-frame rearrangements only. Not all clones are present; in checked studies, unresolved V genes account for under half, and no reason is known for the remainder. The sample table lists 35,000 to 50,000 clones, 91% of them with a count of one. The biggest ten clones account for 10% to 13% of the sample. Sample: PBMCs, taken before any cancer treatment. These receptors all come from a woman aged 35 to 69 with stage II lung adenocarcinoma.

This chain connects TRBV11-3 to TRBJ2-7; tentatively, D is TRBD1 (5 bases). Germline lookup yields CDR1 SGHNT and CDR2 YENEEA. The CDR3 covers 14 residues. Trimming shortened V by 4 bases and J by 5 bases, and 15 bases separated the two germline ends. The CDR3 spells CASSYGLRGDEQYF. The CDR3 region has the DNA TGTGCCAGCAGCTACGGGTTAAGGGGTGACGAGCAGTACTTC.

The genes are TRBV5-1 and TRBJ2-1; 7 nucleotides agree with TRBD2. The CDR3 is 16 residues long. The ends lost 6 bases at V and 5 bases at J; junction bases unmatched: 14. CDR1 is SGHRS, CDR2 YFSETQ, per germline. DNA for the CDR3: TGCGCCAGCACCTACTCTCCGGGGGGTAAAGACAATGAGCAGTTCTTC. This gives the protein CASTYSPGGKDNEQFF.

V and J are TRBV11-2 and TRBJ1-4; 7 bases fit TRBD1. V was pared by 4 bases and J by 6 bases, with 14 bases of the junction left unmatched. Germline loops: CDR1 SGHAT, CDR2 FQNNGV. CDR3 length: 17 residues. CDR3 loop: CASSSLTGQGRDEKLFF. As DNA, the CDR3 is TGTGCCAGCAGCTCCTTGACAGGGCAGGGTCGTGATGAAAAACTGTTTTTT.

V is TRBV6-5 and J is TRBJ1-4; D remains unclear. The CDR3 spans 13 residues. Trimming stripped 10 bases from V and 5 bases from J, with 14 bases between. In germline, CDR1 is MNHEY, CDR2 SVGAGI. CDR3 sequence (DNA): TGTGCCACCTACTCAAGTACAAATGAAAAACTGTTTTTT. Translating gives CATYSSTNEKLFF.

This chain joins TRBV9 and TRBJ2-1, with 9 bases matching TRBD1. V trimming: 4 bases; J trimming: 3 bases; junction bases outside the gene matches: 5. The CDR3 runs to 15 residues. Germline lookup yields CDR1 SGDLS and CDR2 YYNGEE. The chain's CDR3 is CASSQQGAFYNEQFF. The CDR3, as DNA: TGTGCCAGCAGCCAACAGGGGGCTTTCTACAATGAGCAGTTCTTC.

The J gene is TRBJ1-5, the V gene TRBV28, with no clear D. The CDR3 runs 15 residues. CDR1 is MDHEN and CDR2 is SYDVKM in the germline V gene. Trimming took 7 bases from V and 0 from J, leaving 13 bases between them. The CDR3: CASTLGGRSNQPQHF. The DNA for the CDR3 is TGTGCCAGCACCTTAGGAGGGCGTAGCAATCAGCCCCAGCATTTT.

The V gene is TRBV19, the J gene TRBJ1-2; 7 nucleotides match TRBD1. The CDR3 contains 14 residues. V shed 5 bases, J shed 8 bases, and the junction held 11 bases outside the gene matches. CDR1 and CDR2 (germline): LNHDA, SQIVND (reference sequence). The DNA for the CDR3 is TGTGCCAGTAGTTACCGGGACAGCGCTTACGGCTACACCTTC. It yields the protein CASSYRDSAYGYTF.

V and J are TRBV18 and TRBJ2-7; the D is unclear. The CDR3 spans 12 residues. The V end lost 6 bases, the J end lost 2 bases, and 8 bases lay between the germline ends. The germline CDR1 and CDR2 sequences are KGHSH and LQKENI. In DNA form, the CDR3 reads TGTGCCAGCTCCTTAAATACCTACGAGCAGTACTTC. Amino acid sequence: CASSLNTYEQYF. Full variable domain (remainder filled in from reference TRBV18 and TRBJ2-7): NAGVMQNPRHLVRRRGQEARLRCSPMKGHSHVYWYRQLPEEGLKFMVYLQKENIIDESGMPKERFSAEFPKEGPSILRIQQVVRGDSAAYFCASSLNTYEQYFGPGTRLTVT.

V gene TRBV18 combines with J gene TRBJ1-3; unclear D gene. The V end lost 3 bases, the J end lost 4 bases, and 13 bases lay between the germline ends. CDR1 KGHSH and CDR2 LQKENI come from the germline V gene. The CDR3 has 15 amino acids. The DNA for the CDR3 is TGTGCCAGCTCACCTACTACGGTATCCGGAAACACCATATATTTT. This encodes CASSPTTVSGNTIYF.

This chain links TRBV7-9 with TRBJ2-1; 7 bases map to TRBD2. Trimming cost V 3 bases and J 0 bases; bases outside gene matches: 8. Germline values: CDR1 SEHNR, CDR2 FQNEAQ (reference sequence). There are 17 residues in the CDR3. CDR3 nucleotides: TGTGCCAGCAGCTTTAGACTAGCAATTACCTCCTACAATGAGCAGTTCTTC. Protein sequence: CASSFRLAITSYNEQFF.

This chain links TRBV23-1 with TRBJ1-2; 8 bases map to TRBD1. TRBV23-1 is recorded as an ORF, its role being uncertain. There are 14 residues in the CDR3. With 6 bases clipped from V and 4 bases from J, the junction kept 7 bases outside the gene matches. CDR3 loop: CASRGDRYIYGYTF. In DNA form, the CDR3 reads TGCGCCAGCAGGGGGGACAGGTACATCTATGGCTACACCTTC.

The gene calls are TRBV9 and TRBJ2-3; tentative D call: TRBD2 (6 bases). The CDR3 runs to 13 residues. Deletions cut 4 bases from V and 4 bases from J, with 10 bases between. Looked up from germline, CDR1 is SGDLS and CDR2 is YYNGEE. The CDR3 nucleotides read TGTGCCAGCAGCTTTAGCGGAGCAGATACGCAGTATTTT. Translating gives CASSFSGADTQYF.

The chain carries TRBV28 and TRBJ2-7, with TRBD1 matching 10 bases. V gave up 2 bases and J gave up 1 base; unmatched junction bases: 2. Per the germline V gene, CDR1 is MDHEN and CDR2 is SYDVKM. The CDR3 has 15 residues. This chain's CDR3 is CASSLTGQGSYEQYF. The CDR3 DNA sequence: TGTGCCAGCAGTTTAACGGGACAGGGGTCCTACGAGCAGTACTTC.

The chain has TRBV7-9 and TRBJ2-1; TRBD2 agrees at 11 bases. The CDR3 runs 18 residues. The junction had 6 bases not matched to a gene; V was cut back by 0 bases and J by 2 bases. Germline CDR1 is SEHNR and CDR2 is FQNEAQ (reference sequence). The CDR3 region has the DNA TGTGCCAGCAGCTTAGCGGGTCTAGCGGGAGGACCCTACAATGAGCAGTTCTTC. Its translation is CASSLAGLAGGPYNEQFF.

The chain links TRBV15 to TRBJ1-5; D is unresolved. Trimming shortened V by 5 bases and J by 5 bases, and 16 bases separated the two germline ends. This CDR3 has 15 residues. Germline-derived CDR1 and CDR2 are LNHNV and YYDKDF (reference sequence). The CDR3 protein is CATSSEGLLYQPQHF. The CDR3 nucleotides read TGTGCCACCAGCTCCGAAGGGCTTCTTTATCAGCCCCAGCATTTT. The full variable domain, in which reference TRBV15 and TRBJ1-5 provide the parts outside the CDR3, is DAMVIQNPRYQVTQFGKPVTLSCSQTLNHNVMYWYQQKSSQAPKLLFHYYDKDFNNEADTPDNFQSRRPNTSFCFLDIRSPGLGDTAMYLCATSSEGLLYQPQHFGDGTRLSIL.

The rearrangement joins TRBV4-1 to TRBJ2-7; 7 bases match TRBD1. CDR1 and CDR2 (germline): MGHRA, YSYEKL. The trim removed 0 bases at V and 3 bases at J, leaving 8 bases unmatched. The CDR3 loop spans 16 amino acids. The CDR3: CASSQDSQGLLYEQYF. Written as DNA, the CDR3 is TGCGCCAGCAGCCAAGATTCACAGGGGTTGCTCTACGAGCAGTACTTC.

The J gene is TRBJ1-3, the V gene TRBV5-1, with D maybe TRBD1 (5 bases). This CDR3 is 15 amino acids long. V gave up 0 bases and J gave up 0 bases, with 7 bases separating them. CDR1 SGHRS and CDR2 YFSETQ come from the germline V gene. The CDR3, as DNA: TGCGCCAGCAGCTTGGGACAGAGCTCTGGAAACACCATATATTTT. As protein: CASSLGQSSGNTIYF. The variable domain in full, completed from reference TRBV5-1 and TRBJ1-3, reads KAGVTQTPRYLIKTRGQQVTLSCSPISGHRSVSWYQQTPGQGLQFLFEYFSETQRNKGNFPGRFSGRQFSNSRSEMNVSTLELGDSALYLCASSLGQSSGNTIYFGEGSWLTVV.